Following are 27 T cell receptor beta chains from one sample sequenced in a study of blood T cells in healthy people across ages. A second 7 to 11 cycle PCR used barcoded and J-beta primers. Using its own MiXCR run on the 5' RACE reads, TCRdb lists one record per CDR3 protein. The sample carries approximately 2,000,000 distinct CDR3 sequences, approximately 40% recorded once. Sequencing was carried out using blood. Source of these receptors: a human donor in good health.

The V gene is TRBV7-8, the J gene TRBJ2-1, with D unclear. Germline CDR1 is SGHVS and CDR2 is FQNEAQ. V lost 2 bases, J lost 7 bases, and 9 bases lay in between. This CDR3 contains 13 residues. The CDR3 DNA is TGTGCCAGCAGCTTATCTGGGTTTAATGAGCAGTTCTTC. It encodes CASSLSGFNEQFF.

In its sample, this clonotype was seen a few times. This sequence joins TRBV4-3 and TRBJ2-7, with 13 bases matching TRBD2. Germline CDR1 LGHNA, CDR2 YSLEER. Trimming removed 2 bases from V and 3 bases from J; junction bases left unmatched: 4. CDR3 length equals 16 residues. CDR3 sequence reads: CASSQQLAGGYYEQYF. DNA of the CDR3: TGCGCCAGCAGCCAACAACTAGCGGGGGGGTACTACGAGCAGTACTTC.

A few counts support this clonotype. This rearrangement joins TRBV7-9 to TRBJ2-3; D ambiguous. The CDR3 is made up of 12 amino acids. Germline loops: CDR1 SEHNR, CDR2 FQNEAQ (reference sequence). V lost 2 bases and J 6 bases, leaving 6 bases between the germline ends. In nucleotides, the CDR3 is TGTGCCAGCAGCTTAATTTTCGATACGCAGTATTTT. It specifies CASSLIFDTQYF. Full variable domain (remainder filled in from reference TRBV7-9 and TRBJ2-3): DTGVSQNPRHKITKRGQNVTFRCDPISEHNRLYWYRQTLGQGPEFLTYFQNEAQLEKSRLLSDRFSAERPKGSFSTLEIQRTEQGDSAMYLCASSLIFDTQYFGPGTRLTVL.

There are many counts of this clonotype. The chain carries TRBV20-1 and TRBJ1-2; D may be TRBD1 (6 bases). Germline V gene sequence: CDR1 DFQATT, CDR2 SNEGSKA (reference sequence). V shed 6 bases and J shed 3 bases, with 17 bases lying between them. The CDR3 contains 14 residues. The CDR3 reads CSAASQGPYYGYTF. CDR3 in DNA: TGCAGTGCCGCTTCACAGGGACCTTACTATGGCTACACCTTC.

The chain carries TRBV6-5 and TRBJ2-7; 7 bases are shared with TRBD1. The germline gives CDR1 MNHEY, CDR2 SVGAGI. Trimming at V came to 10 bases and at J to 1 base, leaving 10 bases not matched to a gene. The length of the CDR3 is 14 residues. The CDR3 sequence is CATKVRDRSYEQYF. CDR3 DNA: TGTGCCACCAAGGTTCGGGACAGATCCTACGAGCAGTACTTC.

CDR3 in amino acids: CSAIKDRNSPLHF. The CDR3 DNA is TGCAGTGCTATAAAGGACAGAAATTCACCCCTCCACTTT. The chain joins TRBV20-1 to TRBJ1-6; TRBD1 might be the D (6 bases). V lost 4 bases, J lost 7 bases, and 11 bases lay in between. Per germline, CDR1 DFQATT and CDR2 SNEGSKA (reference sequence). CDR3 length: 13 residues.

This clonotype was seen repeatedly, ten times or more. The V gene is TRBV7-9, the J gene TRBJ1-1, with TRBD1 as a possible D gene (5 bases). The CDR3 covers 14 residues. Per the germline V gene, CDR1 is SEHNR and CDR2 is FQNEAQ (reference sequence). V was cut by 3 bases and J by 4 bases, with 12 bases left in between. The CDR3 nucleotides read TGTGCCAGCAGCTTCTTGGGGACTAGCACTGAAGCTTTCTTT. The encoded protein is CASSFLGTSTEAFF. The full variable domain, its missing parts supplied by reference TRBV7-9 and TRBJ1-1, is DTGVSQNPRHKITKRGQNVTFRCDPISEHNRLYWYRQTLGQGPEFLTYFQNEAQLEKSRLLSDRFSAERPKGSFSTLEIQRTEQGDSAMYLCASSFLGTSTEAFFGQGTRLTVV.

This clonotype was seen more than once but under ten times. A much larger clone lies one base from this, so it may be a read error. The rearrangement links TRBV12-3 or TRBV12-4 to TRBJ2-3; TRBD2 matches 8 bases. V was pared by 3 bases and J by 3 bases, with 2 bases of the junction left unmatched. This CDR3 has 14 amino acids. The CDR3 sequence: CASSFSGETDTQYF. In DNA, the CDR3 is TGTGCCAGCAGTTTTAGCGGGGAAACAGATACGCAGTATTTT.

This clonotype was seen only a few times. The chain joins TRBV10-3 to TRBJ2-7; D assignment may be TRBD1 or TRBD2 (6 bases each). The CDR3 is 13 residues long. Trimming cost V 9 bases and J 7 bases, with 19 bases left between them. Looked up from germline, CDR1 is ENHRY and CDR2 is SYGVKD. For the CDR3, the DNA is TGTGCCATACAGGGAATTGGACTACAAGAGCAGTACTTC. Protein product: CAIQGIGLQEQYF.

The CDR3 DNA reads TGCAGTGCTAGAGGGCAGGGGGCTAAAAGTCGCTCACCCCTCCACTTT. Encoded protein: CSARGQGAKSRSPLHF. The chain couples TRBV20-1 to TRBJ1-6, with 8 positions matching TRBD1. After removal of 1 base from V and 10 bases from J, the junction contained 12 bases not matched to a gene. Germline V gene data show CDR1 as DFQATT and CDR2 as SNEGSKA (reference sequence). This CDR3 spans 16 amino acids.

This clonotype was seen more than once but under ten times. This chain links TRBV2 with TRBJ2-7; D is perhaps TRBD1 (6 bases). The CDR3 runs to 12 residues. V lost 9 bases and J lost 3, with 12 bases in between. Per germline, CDR1 SNHLY and CDR2 FYNNEI. CDR3 in amino acids: CASRTDRYEQYF. For the CDR3, the DNA is TGTGCCAGTCGGACAGATCGCTACGAGCAGTACTTC.

This clonotype has a handful of counts. This chain uses TRBV28 with TRBJ2-4; D is unresolved. Germline CDR1 is MDHEN and CDR2 is SYDVKM. The V and J ends lost 2 bases and 6 bases respectively, with 5 bases between them. This CDR3 is 12 amino acids long. The CDR3 DNA is TGTGCCAGCAGTTTACCGGGAAACATTCAGTACTTC. This sequence encodes CASSLPGNIQYF.

This clonotype has only a few counts. The rearrangement joins TRBV4-3 to TRBJ1-2; 7 bases line up with TRBD1. Germline V gene data show CDR1 as LGHNA and CDR2 as YSLEER. The CDR3 is 16 residues long. V lost 1 base to trimming and J lost 8 bases; unmatched junction nucleotides: 13. DNA of the CDR3: TGCGCCAGCAGCCAAGTAGGCGGAACAGGGGTAGGAGGCTACACCTTC. Amino acid sequence: CASSQVGGTGVGGYTF.

The sample holds a few counts of this clonotype. The rearrangement uses TRBV18 and TRBJ1-1; 7 bases align to TRBD1. Looked up from germline, CDR1 is KGHSH and CDR2 is LQKENI. V lost 4 bases, J lost 5 bases, and 7 bases stayed unmatched. The CDR3 runs 14 residues. This chain's CDR3 is CASSLDREGTEAFF. The CDR3 DNA follows: TGTGCCAGCTCACTCGACAGGGAGGGGACTGAAGCTTTCTTT. Full variable domain (remainder filled in from reference TRBV18 and TRBJ1-1): NAGVMQNPRHLVRRRGQEARLRCSPMKGHSHVYWYRQLPEEGLKFMVYLQKENIIDESGMPKERFSAEFPKEGPSILRIQQVVRGDSAAYFCASSLDREGTEAFFGQGTRLTVV.

This clonotype was counted a single time. The rearrangement uses TRBV29-1 and TRBJ2-3, with 7 positions matching TRBD2. V was pared by 7 bases and J by 6 bases, with 10 bases of the junction left unmatched. This CDR3 contains 13 residues. CDR1 is SQVTM and CDR2 is ANQGSEA in the germline V gene. As DNA, the CDR3 is TGCAGCGGCAGCGGGGACTATTGGGATACGCAGTATTTT. It codes for CSGSGDYWDTQYF.

This clonotype was picked up a small number of times. CDR3 amino acids: CASSYRGLAGSLMAKNIQYF. The CDR3 DNA follows: TGTGCCAGCAGCTATAGGGGACTAGCGGGGAGTTTAATGGCCAAAAACATTCAGTACTTC. V and J are TRBV7-2 and TRBJ2-4; 13 nucleotides align to TRBD2. Germline assignment: CDR1 SGHTA and CDR2 FQGNSA. Unmatched junction bases numbered 13, after V lost 4 bases and J lost 1 base. The CDR3 runs 20 residues.

This clonotype has just one count. The V and J genes are TRBV7-2 and TRBJ2-1; D ambiguous. Trimming took off 6 bases at V and 7 bases at J, with 13 bases between the two ends. CDR1 is SGHTA, CDR2 FQGNSA, per germline. The length of the CDR3 is 13 residues. CDR3 loop: CASRELGWNEQFF. CDR3 coding DNA: TGTGCCAGCAGGGAATTGGGGTGGAATGAGCAGTTCTTC. The variable domain in full, with the rest retrieved from reference TRBV7-2 and TRBJ2-1, is GAGVSQSPSNKVTEKGKDVELRCDPISGHTALYWYRQSLGQGLEFLIYFQGNSAPDKSGLPSDRFSAERTGGSVSTLTIQRTQQEDSAVYLCASRELGWNEQFFGPGTRLTVL.

The chain recombines TRBV2 with TRBJ2-5, with D uncertain. CDR3 length: 13 residues. The germline V gene has CDR1 SNHLY and CDR2 FYNNEI. The V end lost 3 bases, the J end lost 4 bases, and 9 bases lay between the germline ends. The CDR3 nucleotides read TGTGCCAGCAGTGATGCTTGGACAGAGACCCAGTACTTC. This codes for CASSDAWTETQYF.

The chain is built from TRBV29-1 and TRBJ1-2; no firm D call. The CDR3 runs to 13 residues. V lost 3 bases and J 4 bases, leaving 12 bases between the germline ends. Germline V gene data show CDR1 as SQVTM and CDR2 as ANQGSEA. CDR3 bases: TGCAGCGTTGACCTGGGCACAACCTATGGCTACACCTTC. It is translated as CSVDLGTTYGYTF.

In its sample, this clonotype was seen a few times. The rearrangement links TRBV5-6 to TRBJ1-2; 8 bases fit TRBD1. Per the germline V gene, CDR1 is SGHDT and CDR2 is YYEEEE. V trimming: 3 bases; J trimming: 8 bases; junction bases outside the gene matches: 12. The CDR3 consists of 15 residues. The CDR3 DNA sequence: TGTGCCAGCAGCTGGATGACAGGGGACGCGCGGGGCTACACCTTC. The encoded protein is CASSWMTGDARGYTF.

The sample holds a few counts of this clonotype. The rearrangement links TRBV6-5 to TRBJ2-5; 9 bases line up with TRBD2. V lost 0 bases, J lost 13 bases, and 15 bases stayed unmatched. The CDR3 spans 16 residues. Germline CDR1 reads MNHEY; CDR2 reads SVGAGI. The DNA for the CDR3 is TGTGCCAGCAGTTACTCGGGACTAGCAATAAGCGAGCAACGGTACTTC. Translating gives CASSYSGLAISEQRYF.

This clonotype was found a few times. The genes are TRBV5-6 and TRBJ2-1; TRBD1 matches 7 bases. Germline CDR1 SGHDT, CDR2 YYEEEE. Trimming removed 8 bases from V and 0 bases from J; junction bases left unmatched: 8. This CDR3 has 15 amino acids. In DNA form, the CDR3 reads TGTGCCAGTTTCGGGGACAGCCTCTCCTACAATGAGCAGTTCTTC. This sequence encodes CASFGDSLSYNEQFF.

The rearrangement joins TRBV20-1 to TRBJ2-7; TRBD2 is a possible D gene (6 bases). Deletions cut 6 bases from V and 3 bases from J, with 15 bases between. The germline V gene has CDR1 DFQATT and CDR2 SNEGSKA (reference sequence). The CDR3 is 13 residues long. The chain's CDR3 is CSASGSFNYEQYF. The CDR3 DNA is TGCAGTGCCTCCGGGAGTTTCAACTACGAGCAGTACTTC.

This chain connects TRBV6-5 to TRBJ2-3, with D uncertain. Trimming took off 8 bases at V and 8 bases at J, with 14 bases between the two ends. CDR1 is MNHEY and CDR2 is SVGAGI in the germline V gene. The CDR3 sequence is 12 residues long. The CDR3 nucleotides read TGTGCCAGCGGATGGACCCGTGGTACGCAGTATTTT. It specifies CASGWTRGTQYF.

This clonotype has more than one count but fewer than ten. The V and J genes are TRBV7-2 and TRBJ2-4; a possible D gene is TRBD1 (5 bases). Near its end, the DNA agrees better with TRBJ2-7, so the J call may be wrong. CDR1 is SGHTA, CDR2 FQGNSA, per germline. This CDR3 comprises 14 residues. The CDR3 loop is CASSLALTGDEQYF. Written as DNA, the CDR3 is TGTGCCAGCAGCTTAGCGCTTACAGGTGACGAGCAGTACTTC.

This clonotype was counted a few times. Written as DNA, the CDR3 is TGTGCCAGCAGCTTAATATGGACAGGGGATAATGAAAAACTGTTTTTT. Translated, it gives CASSLIWTGDNEKLFF. The rearrangement joins TRBV7-2 to TRBJ1-4; TRBD1 matches 9 bases. J gave up 4 bases and V 2 bases, and 5 bases lay outside the gene matches. The CDR3 covers 16 residues. Germline V gives CDR1 SGHTA, CDR2 FQGNSA.

There are a few counts of this clonotype. The V call is TRBV6-6, the J call TRBJ2-3; 9 nucleotides agree with TRBD1. CDR3 length: 14 residues. Trimming took 7 bases from V and 10 from J; bases not matched to a gene: 12. CDR1 MNHNY and CDR2 SVGAGI come from the germline V gene (reference sequence). CDR3 in DNA: TGTGCCAGCACGGCGGGACAGGGTACTCCTCCGCAGTATTTT. The encoded protein is CASTAGQGTPPQYF.